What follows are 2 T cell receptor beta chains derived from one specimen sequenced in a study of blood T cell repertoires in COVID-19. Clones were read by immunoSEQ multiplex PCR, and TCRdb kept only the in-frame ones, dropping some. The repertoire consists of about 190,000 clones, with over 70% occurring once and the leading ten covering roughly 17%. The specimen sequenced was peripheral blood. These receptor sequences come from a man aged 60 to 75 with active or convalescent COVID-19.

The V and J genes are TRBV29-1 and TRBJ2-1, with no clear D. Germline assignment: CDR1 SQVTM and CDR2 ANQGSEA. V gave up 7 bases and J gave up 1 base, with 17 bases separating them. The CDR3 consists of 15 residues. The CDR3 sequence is CSGANYSISYNEQFF. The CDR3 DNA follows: TGCAGCGGAGCAAACTATTCGATATCCTACAATGAGCAGTTCTTC.

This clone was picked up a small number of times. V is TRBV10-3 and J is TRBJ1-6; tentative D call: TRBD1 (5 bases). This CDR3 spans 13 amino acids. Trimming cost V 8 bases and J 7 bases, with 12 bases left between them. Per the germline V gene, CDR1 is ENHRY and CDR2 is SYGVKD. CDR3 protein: CAIHAQANSPLHF. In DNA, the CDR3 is TGTGCCATCCACGCACAGGCCAATTCACCCCTCCACTTT.